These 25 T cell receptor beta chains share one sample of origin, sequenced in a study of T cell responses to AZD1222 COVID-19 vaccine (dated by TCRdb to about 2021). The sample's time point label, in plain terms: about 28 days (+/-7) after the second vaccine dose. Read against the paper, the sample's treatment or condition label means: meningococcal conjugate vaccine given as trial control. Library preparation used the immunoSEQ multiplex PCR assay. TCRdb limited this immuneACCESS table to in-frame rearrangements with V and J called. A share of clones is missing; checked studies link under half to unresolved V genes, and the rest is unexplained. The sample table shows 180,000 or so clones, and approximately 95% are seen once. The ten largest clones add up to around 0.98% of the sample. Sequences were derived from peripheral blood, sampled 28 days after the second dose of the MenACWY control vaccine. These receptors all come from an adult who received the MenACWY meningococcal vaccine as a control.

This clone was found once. Here the CDR3 DNA reads TGTGCCAGCAGGCGGTCCCTCGGGCATGGCACTGAAGCTTTCTTT. Protein: CASRRSLGHGTEAFF. The rearrangement uses TRBV6-5 and TRBJ1-1; unclear D gene. The CDR3 sequence is 15 residues long. CDR1 is MNHEY, CDR2 SVGAGI, per germline. V dropped 6 bases and J dropped 4 bases, with 18 bases sitting between them.

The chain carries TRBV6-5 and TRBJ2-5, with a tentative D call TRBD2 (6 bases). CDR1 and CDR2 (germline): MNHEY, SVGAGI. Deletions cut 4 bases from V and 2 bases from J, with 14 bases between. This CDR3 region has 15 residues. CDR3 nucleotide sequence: TGTGCCAGCAGTTGGGAGGACCACTCACAAGAGACCCAGTACTTC. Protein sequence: CASSWEDHSQETQYF.

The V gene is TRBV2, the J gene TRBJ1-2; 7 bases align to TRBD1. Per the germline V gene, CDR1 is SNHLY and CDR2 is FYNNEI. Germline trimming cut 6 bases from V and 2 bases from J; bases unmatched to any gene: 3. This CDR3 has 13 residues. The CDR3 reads CASRDRTNYGYTF. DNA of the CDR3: TGTGCCAGCAGGGACAGGACCAACTATGGCTACACCTTC.

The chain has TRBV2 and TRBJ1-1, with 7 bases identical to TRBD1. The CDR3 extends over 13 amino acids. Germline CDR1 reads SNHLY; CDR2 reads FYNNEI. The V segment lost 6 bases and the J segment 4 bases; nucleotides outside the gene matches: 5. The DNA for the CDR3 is TGTGCCAGCAGCTACAGGGGTGGCACTGAAGCTTTCTTT. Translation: CASSYRGGTEAFF.

CDR3 region: CASSLEQGAGNTIYF. In nucleotides, the CDR3 is TGTGCCAGCAGCTTAGAACAGGGGGCCGGAAACACCATATATTTT. J is TRBJ1-3 and V is TRBV7-9; TRBD1 aligns across 9 bases. Germline-derived CDR1 and CDR2 are SEHNR and FQNEAQ (reference sequence). The CDR3 is 15 residues long. V was clipped by 1 base and J by 4 bases; unmatched bases: 2.

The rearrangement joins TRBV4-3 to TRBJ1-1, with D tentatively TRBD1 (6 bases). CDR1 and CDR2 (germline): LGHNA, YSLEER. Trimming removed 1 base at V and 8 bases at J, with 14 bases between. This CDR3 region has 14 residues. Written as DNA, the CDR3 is TGCGCCAGCAGCCAAGCCCCAAGGACAGCCGAAGCTTTCTTT. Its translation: CASSQAPRTAEAFF.

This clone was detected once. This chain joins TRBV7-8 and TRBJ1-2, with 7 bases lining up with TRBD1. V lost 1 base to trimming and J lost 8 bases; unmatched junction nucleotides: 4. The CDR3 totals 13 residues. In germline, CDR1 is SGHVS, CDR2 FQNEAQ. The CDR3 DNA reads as TGTGCCAGCAGCTTAGACAGGGGTGAGGGCTACACCTTC. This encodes CASSLDRGEGYTF.

The CDR3 here is CASSQVQGGGQYF. CDR3 bases: TGTGCCAGCAGCCAAGTGCAGGGTGGGGGGCAGTACTTC. V and J are TRBV3-1 (or the pseudogene TRBV3-2) and TRBJ2-7, with D perhaps TRBD1 or TRBD2 (5 bases each). CDR1 is LGHDT and CDR2 is YNNKEL in the germline V gene (reference sequence). This CDR3 contains 13 residues. Trimming removed 1 base at V and 9 bases at J, with 13 bases between.

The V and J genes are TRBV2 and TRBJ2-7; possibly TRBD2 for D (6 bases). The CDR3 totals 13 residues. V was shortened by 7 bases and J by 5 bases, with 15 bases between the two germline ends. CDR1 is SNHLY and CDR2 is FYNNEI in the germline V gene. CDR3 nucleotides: TGTGCCAGCACCCTGATCGGGGGAAACGAGCAGTACTTC. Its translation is CASTLIGGNEQYF.

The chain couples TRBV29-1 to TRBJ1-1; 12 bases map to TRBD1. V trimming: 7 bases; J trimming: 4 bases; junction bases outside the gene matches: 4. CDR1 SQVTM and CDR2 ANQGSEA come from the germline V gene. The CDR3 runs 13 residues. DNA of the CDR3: TGCAGCGGGGACAGGGGGCTGGGCACTGAAGCTTTCTTT. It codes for CSGDRGLGTEAFF.

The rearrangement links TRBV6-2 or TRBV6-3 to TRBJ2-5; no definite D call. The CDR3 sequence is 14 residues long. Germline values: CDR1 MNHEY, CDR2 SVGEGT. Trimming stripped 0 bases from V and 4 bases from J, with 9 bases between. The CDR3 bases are TGTGCCAGCAGTTACTCCGGGCAGCTAGAGACCCAGTACTTC. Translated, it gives CASSYSGQLETQYF.

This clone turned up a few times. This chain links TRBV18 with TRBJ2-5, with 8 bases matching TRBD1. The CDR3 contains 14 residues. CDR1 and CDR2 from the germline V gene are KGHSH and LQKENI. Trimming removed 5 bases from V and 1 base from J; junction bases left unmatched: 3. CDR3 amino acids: CASSFGQGQETQYF. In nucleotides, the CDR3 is TGTGCCAGCTCATTCGGACAGGGCCAAGAGACCCAGTACTTC.

CDR3 loop: CASSYLGTVSSYNEQFF. In DNA, the CDR3 is TGTGCCAGCAGTTACTTGGGGACCGTAAGCTCCTACAATGAGCAGTTCTTC. This chain links TRBV6-2 or TRBV6-3 with TRBJ2-1; D assignment may be TRBD1 or TRBD2 (5 bases each). V was shortened by 1 base and J by 0 bases, with 13 bases between the two germline ends. Germline V gene lookup returns CDR1 MNHEY and CDR2 SVGEGT. There are 17 residues in the CDR3.

As DNA, the CDR3 is TGTGCCACCAGCAGAGACATGGCAGGGGCAGGTATAGCTTTCTTT. This translates into CATSRDMAGAGIAFF. The chain employs TRBV15 and TRBJ1-1; D may be TRBD1 (6 bases). V was clipped by 0 bases and J by 10 bases, with 18 bases between them. Germline V gives CDR1 LNHNV, CDR2 YYDKDF (reference sequence). This CDR3 spans 15 amino acids.

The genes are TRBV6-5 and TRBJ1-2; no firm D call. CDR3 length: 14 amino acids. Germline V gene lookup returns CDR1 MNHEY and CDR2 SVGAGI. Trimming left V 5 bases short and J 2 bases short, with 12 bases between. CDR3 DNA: TGTGCCAGCAGTCGGAATCTTTTGAACTATGGCTACACCTTC. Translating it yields CASSRNLLNYGYTF.

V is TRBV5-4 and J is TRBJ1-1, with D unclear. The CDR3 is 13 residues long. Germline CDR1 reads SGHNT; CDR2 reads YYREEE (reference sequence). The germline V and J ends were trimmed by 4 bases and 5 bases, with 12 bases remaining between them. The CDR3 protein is CASSTWTGTEAFF. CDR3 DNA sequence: TGTGCCAGCAGCACATGGACTGGAACTGAAGCTTTCTTT. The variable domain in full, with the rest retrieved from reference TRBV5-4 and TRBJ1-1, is ETGVTQSPTHLIKTRGQQVTLRCSSQSGHNTVSWYQQALGQGPQFIFQYYREEENGRGNFPPRFSGLQFPNYSSELNVNALELDDSALYLCASSTWTGTEAFFGQGTRLTVV.

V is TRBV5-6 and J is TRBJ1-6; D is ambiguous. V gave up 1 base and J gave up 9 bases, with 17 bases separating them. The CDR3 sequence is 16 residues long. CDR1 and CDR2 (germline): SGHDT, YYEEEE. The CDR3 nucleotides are TGTGCCAGCAGCTTGTCCCCCCGGACCCGAGGTTCACCCCTCCACTTT. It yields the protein CASSLSPRTRGSPLHF.

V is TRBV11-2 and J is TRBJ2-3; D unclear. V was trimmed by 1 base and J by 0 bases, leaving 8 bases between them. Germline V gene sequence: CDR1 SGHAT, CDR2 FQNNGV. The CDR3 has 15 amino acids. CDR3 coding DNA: TGTGCCAGCAGCTTAGTGCAGATAAGCACAGATACGCAGTATTTT. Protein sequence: CASSLVQISTDTQYF. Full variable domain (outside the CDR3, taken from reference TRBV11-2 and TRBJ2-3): EAGVAQSPRYKIIEKRQSVAFWCNPISGHATLYWYQQILGQGPKLLIQFQNNGVVDDSQLPKDRFSAERLKGVDSTLKIQPAKLEDSAVYLCASSLVQISTDTQYFGPGTRLTVL.

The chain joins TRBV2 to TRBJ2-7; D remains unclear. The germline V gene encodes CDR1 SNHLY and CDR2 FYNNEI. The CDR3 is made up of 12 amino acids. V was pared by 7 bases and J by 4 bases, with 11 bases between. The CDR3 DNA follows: TGTGCCAGCAACGACAAGAGTTACGAGCAGTACTTC. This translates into CASNDKSYEQYF. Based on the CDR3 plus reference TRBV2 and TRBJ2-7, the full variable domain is EPEVTQTPSHQVTQMGQEVILRCVPISNHLYFYWYRQILGQKVEFLVSFYNNEISEKSEIFDDQFSVERPDGSNFTLKIRSTKLEDSAMYFCASNDKSYEQYFGPGTRLTVT.

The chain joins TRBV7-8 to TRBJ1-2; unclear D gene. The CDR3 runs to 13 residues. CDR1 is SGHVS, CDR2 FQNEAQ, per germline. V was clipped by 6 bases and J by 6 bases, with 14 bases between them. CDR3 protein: CASRSPSEHGYTF. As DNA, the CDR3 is TGTGCCAGCAGATCCCCCTCGGAGCATGGCTACACCTTC.

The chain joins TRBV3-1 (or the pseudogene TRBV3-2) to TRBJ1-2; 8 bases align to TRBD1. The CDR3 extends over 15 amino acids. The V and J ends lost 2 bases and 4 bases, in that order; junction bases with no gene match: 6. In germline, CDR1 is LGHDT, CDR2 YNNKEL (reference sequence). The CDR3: CASSQTPGTGYGYTF. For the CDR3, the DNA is TGTGCCAGCAGCCAAACTCCCGGGACAGGCTATGGCTACACCTTC.

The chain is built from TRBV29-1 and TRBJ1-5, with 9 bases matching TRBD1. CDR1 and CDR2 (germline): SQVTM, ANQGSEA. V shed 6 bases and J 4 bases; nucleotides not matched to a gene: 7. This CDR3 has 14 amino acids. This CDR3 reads CSVSRGTGNQPQHF. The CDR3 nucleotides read TGCAGCGTCTCAAGGGGGACAGGGAATCAGCCCCAGCATTTT.

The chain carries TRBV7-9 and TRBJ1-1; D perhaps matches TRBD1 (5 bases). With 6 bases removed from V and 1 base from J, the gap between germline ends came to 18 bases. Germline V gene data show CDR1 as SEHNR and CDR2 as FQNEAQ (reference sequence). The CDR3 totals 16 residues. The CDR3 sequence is CASSHPREGRNTEAFF. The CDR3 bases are TGTGCCAGCAGTCATCCGCGCGAGGGGCGGAACACTGAAGCTTTCTTT.

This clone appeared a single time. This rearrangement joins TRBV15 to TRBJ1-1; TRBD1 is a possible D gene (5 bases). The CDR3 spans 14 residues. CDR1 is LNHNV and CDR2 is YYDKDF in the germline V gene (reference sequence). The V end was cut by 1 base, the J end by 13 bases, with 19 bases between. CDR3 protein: CATSRGSAAQGSFF. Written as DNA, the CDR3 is TGTGCCACCAGCAGAGGGTCGGCAGCCCAGGGAAGTTTCTTT. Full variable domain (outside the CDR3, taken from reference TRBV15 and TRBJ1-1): DAMVIQNPRYQVTQFGKPVTLSCSQTLNHNVMYWYQQKSSQAPKLLFHYYDKDFNNEADTPDNFQSRRPNTSFCFLDIRSPGLGDTAMYLCATSRGSAAQGSFFGQGTRLTVV.

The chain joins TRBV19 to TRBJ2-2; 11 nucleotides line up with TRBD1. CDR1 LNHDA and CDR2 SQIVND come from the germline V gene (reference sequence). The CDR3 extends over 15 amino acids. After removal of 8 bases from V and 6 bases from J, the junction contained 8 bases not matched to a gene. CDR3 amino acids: CASRPGQGGAGELFF. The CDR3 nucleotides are TGTGCCAGTCGCCCGGGACAGGGGGGGGCCGGGGAGCTGTTTTTT.